This TCR beta chain is from a study of blood T cell repertoires in COVID-19. Only in-frame clones appear in the TCRdb table, and some are missing; sequencing was by immunoSEQ multiplex PCR. The data show about 290,000 clones, 85% seen once. Germline CDR1 and CDR2: LNHDA and SQIVND (reference sequence). The CDR3 spans 18 residues. The V and J ends lost 4 bases and 10 bases, in that order; junction bases with no gene match: 16. The chain is built from TRBV19 and TRBJ2-1; 13 bases fit TRBD2. This receptor was identified in a woman in her fifties or sixties with active or convalescent COVID-19. Sample: peripheral blood. The CDR3 DNA sequence: TGTGCCAGTAGTAAGGGAGGGACTAGCGGGACCCTCAGAGAGGAGCAGTTCTTC. It is translated as CASSKGGTSGTLREEQFF.